The 28 T cell receptor beta chains below all came from one sample that was sequenced in a study of T cell clonality in common variable immunodeficiency. General study findings and limits: Reportedly, TCR beta sequences from common variable immunodeficiency showed fewer deletions and N-nucleotide insertions.

The protocol was immunoSEQ multiplex PCR, while the TCRdb copy is restricted to in-frame clones and leaves out a portion. The sample holds about 33,000 clones, and no clone turns up only once. These receptors lack a known antigen. Material for sequencing was peripheral blood mononuclear cells. Receptors originate from a human donor with common variable immunodeficiency.

This clone was seen repeatedly, ten times or more. The CDR3 end falls 3 residues outside the read, so it is completed with the germline J gene. The V and J genes are TRBV18 and TRBJ2-2; TRBD2 agrees at 9 bases. V shed 2 bases, J shed 1 base, and the junction held 2 bases outside the gene matches. Germline values: CDR1 KGHSH, CDR2 LQKENI. The CDR3 runs 16 residues. CDR3 sequence: CASSPGTSMNTGELFF. The CDR3 DNA, read in part, is TGTGCCAGCTCACCAGGGACTAGCATGAACACCGGGGAG.

This clone has a count of ten or more. The read ends 3 residues before the CDR3 terminus; that terminus is restored from the germline J gene. The chain carries TRBV29-1 and TRBJ2-2, with D maybe TRBD1 (5 bases). Germline CDR1 reads SQVTM; CDR2 reads ANQGSEA. This CDR3 has 16 residues. The ends were cut back, 2 bases at V and 5 bases at J, with 18 bases in the middle. The covered CDR3 bases are TGCAGCGTTGAACCCCTCGGCAGGGAAGCGACCGGGGAG. Translation gives CSVEPLGREATGE. The whole CDR3 reads CSVEPLGREATGELFF.

Regarding this clone: Read sequence stops 3 residues before the CDR3 end, and the germline J gene provides the missing end. The gene calls are TRBV20-1 and TRBJ2-7; D possibly corresponds to TRBD2 (6 bases). Trimming removed 0 bases from V and 6 bases from J, with 12 bases in between. CDR1 and CDR2 (germline): DFQATT, SNEGSKA (reference sequence). CDR3 length: 13 residues. The CDR3 bases that were read are TGCAGTGCTAGAGAGGCTGGAGGGGTCGAG. Translated: CSAREAGGVE. The entire CDR3 is CSAREAGGVEQYF.

As concerns this clone: The CDR3 extends 3 residues past the end of the read, so its final part is completed from the germline J gene. The rearrangement uses TRBV19 and TRBJ1-2; no clear D gene. The V end was cut by 0 bases, the J end by 6 bases, with 17 bases between. CDR3 size: 16 residues. Germline V CDR1 and CDR2: LNHDA, SQIVND (reference sequence). This CDR3 reads CASSIDPAPRLDGYTF. The CDR3 DNA, read in part, is TGTGCCAGTAGTATAGATCCCGCTCCCAGGCTCGATGGC.

This clone was counted only a few times. The DNA ends 3 residues before the CDR3 does, and the rest of the CDR3 is filled in from the germline J gene. The V gene is TRBV6-2 or TRBV6-3, the J gene TRBJ2-7; a possible D gene is TRBD2 (6 bases). CDR1 and CDR2 (germline): MNHEY, SVGEGT. This CDR3 has 14 amino acids. Trimming removed 4 bases at V and 2 bases at J, with 12 bases between. The CDR3 sequence is CASSSAGFTYEQYF. The CDR3 bases that were read are TGTGCCAGCAGTTCGGCGGGGTTCACCTACGAG.

The table lists this clone with many counts. The read finishes 3 residues shy of the CDR3 end, and the germline J gene is used to complete it. The V gene is TRBV6-2 or TRBV6-3, the J gene TRBJ2-3; 8 positions agree with TRBD2. The V gene's germline CDR1 is MNHEY and CDR2 SVGEGT. There are 14 residues in the CDR3. V lost 6 bases and J lost 7; bases outside the gene matches: 9. The CDR3 bases that were read are TGTGCCAGCAGCCTTGATAGCGGGGCGTATACG. Its translation: CASSLDSGAYT. The whole CDR3 protein reads CASSLDSGAYTQYF.

This clone was detected ten times or more. Read sequence stops 3 residues before the CDR3 end, and the germline J gene provides the missing end. The rearrangement joins TRBV5-5 to TRBJ1-4; no reliable D call. The V gene lost 3 bases and the J gene lost 0 bases, with 9 bases spanning the gap. The germline gives CDR1 SGHKS, CDR2 YYEKEE (reference sequence). This CDR3 is 15 amino acids long. CDR3 DNA, as far as it was read: TGTGCCAGCAGCTCCCGACAACCAACTAATGAAAAA. It yields the protein CASSSRQPTNEK. The whole CDR3 protein is CASSSRQPTNEKLFF.

A remark on this clone: In the same sample, other DNA sequences code for this CDR3. CDR3 region: CASSPTGSGDGYTF. The CDR3 DNA, read in part, is TGTGCCAGCTCACCGACAGGGTCGGGGGATGGC. V usage is TRBV18 and J usage is TRBJ1-2, with 7 bases that match TRBD1. The CDR3 extends 3 residues past the end of the read, so its final part is completed from the germline J gene. The CDR3 extends over 14 amino acids. V trimming: 3 bases; J trimming: 6 bases; junction bases outside the gene matches: 7. Germline V gene lookup returns CDR1 KGHSH and CDR2 LQKENI. Complete variable domain (other parts from reference TRBV18 and TRBJ1-2): NAGVMQNPRHLVRRRGQEARLRCSPMKGHSHVYWYRQLPEEGLKFMVYLQKENIIDESGMPKERFSAEFPKEGPSILRIQQVVRGDSAAYFCASSPTGSGDGYTFGSGTRLTVV.

This clone showed up many times. The CDR3 end falls 3 residues outside the read, so it is completed with the germline J gene. This chain uses TRBV5-5 with TRBJ2-5; 10 nucleotides match TRBD2. Germline trimming cut 3 bases from V and 5 bases from J; bases unmatched to any gene: 4. The CDR3 contains 14 residues. CDR1 and CDR2 from the germline V gene are SGHKS and YYEKEE (reference sequence). The CDR3 spells CASSSLAGMETQYF. The sequenced CDR3 bases are TGTGCCAGCAGCTCACTAGCGGGGATGGAGACC.

There are a few counts of this clone. The read terminates 3 residues ahead of where the CDR3 ends, so the germline J gene completes it. The chain links TRBV19 to TRBJ2-1; 8 bases map to TRBD2. V was clipped by 3 bases and J by 7 bases; unmatched bases: 8. The germline gives CDR1 LNHDA, CDR2 SQIVND (reference sequence). The CDR3 runs 15 residues. Partial CDR3 DNA: TGTGCCAGTAGTATCGGGGGGGCGGGACGGAATGAG. Translation gives CASSIGGAGRNE. The entire CDR3 sequence reads CASSIGGAGRNEQFF.

This clone was seen at least ten times. The DNA ends 3 residues before the CDR3 does, and the rest of the CDR3 is filled in from the germline J gene. This sequence joins TRBV2 and TRBJ1-2, with a possible D match to TRBD1 (5 bases). With 5 bases removed from V and 4 bases from J, the gap between germline ends came to 8 bases. The CDR3 runs 12 residues. The germline V gene has CDR1 SNHLY and CDR2 FYNNEI. The CDR3 reads CASSRDSYGYTF. The CDR3 DNA, read in part, is TGTGCCAGCAGTCGTGACAGCTATGGC.

This clone was recorded a few times. The read gets to within 3 residues of the CDR3 end, and the germline J gene fills in the rest. The V and J genes are TRBV7-9 and TRBJ2-5; tentative D call: TRBD2 (6 bases). The CDR3 extends over 14 amino acids. From germline, CDR1 is SEHNR and CDR2 FQNEAQ (reference sequence). The V end lost 3 bases, the J end lost 5 bases, and 13 bases lay between the germline ends. The CDR3 DNA, read in part, is TGTGCCAGCAGCTTCCCGGGGGTTAGGGAGACC. It is translated as CASSFPGVRET. The complete CDR3 protein is CASSFPGVRETQYF.

As regards this clone: Read sequence stops 3 residues before the CDR3 end, and the germline J gene provides the missing end. The gene calls are TRBV30 and TRBJ1-6; 8 bases align to TRBD1. This CDR3 is built from 14 residues. The germline gives CDR1 GTSNPN, CDR2 SVGIG (reference sequence). V shed 7 bases and J 6 bases; nucleotides not matched to a gene: 8. Incomplete CDR3 DNA: TGTGCCTACAACTTGGACAGGGTTAATTCACCC. It specifies CAYNLDRVNSP. The whole CDR3 protein is CAYNLDRVNSPLHF.

This clone was seen ten or more times. The observed sequence ends 3 residues before the CDR3 terminus, with the missing tail filled in from the germline J gene. The chain combines TRBV18 with TRBJ2-7; no reliable D call. V shed 4 bases and J shed 4 bases, with 5 bases lying between them. The CDR3 length is 11 residues. Germline CDR1 reads KGHSH; CDR2 reads LQKENI. CDR3 bases read: TGTGCCAGCTCACAGGGTTACGAG. Its translation: CASSQGYE. The whole CDR3 protein reads CASSQGYEQYF.

This clone was observed a few times. The CDR3 extends 3 residues past the end of the read, so its final part is completed from the germline J gene. The V and J genes are TRBV6-2 or TRBV6-3 and TRBJ1-6; 9 bases match TRBD1. This CDR3 has 16 residues. Germline trimming cut 5 bases from V and 10 bases from J; bases unmatched to any gene: 12. Germline-derived CDR1 and CDR2 are MNHEY and SVGEGT. Partial CDR3 DNA: TGTGCCAGCAGTCCCGGGACAGGGATTTTAAAGTCACCC. Amino acid sequence: CASSPGTGILKSP. The entire CDR3 reads CASSPGTGILKSPLHF.

This clone was seen a few times. The read terminates 3 residues ahead of where the CDR3 ends, so the germline J gene completes it. The V and J genes are TRBV18 and TRBJ1-1; the match to TRBD1 covers 7 bases. CDR3 length: 14 amino acids. Germline loops: CDR1 KGHSH, CDR2 LQKENI. The V gene end was trimmed by 4 bases and the J gene end by 4 bases; junction bases not matched to a gene: 6. CDR3 loop: CASSRSGQTTEAFF. The CDR3 DNA, read in part, is TGTGCCAGCTCACGCTCGGGACAGACCACTGAA.

With respect to this clone: The read terminates 3 residues before the CDR3 end, so the remaining end is supplied by the germline J gene. The J gene is TRBJ2-7, the V gene TRBV30; TRBD1 matches 8 bases. The CDR3 extends over 15 amino acids. Germline V gene lookup returns CDR1 GTSNPN and CDR2 SVGIG (reference sequence). The J segment lost 6 bases and the V segment lost 5 bases, leaving 15 bases of the junction unmatched. The chain's CDR3 is CAWELSGTGLVEQYF. The CDR3 DNA, read in part, is TGTGCCTGGGAACTCTCCGGGACAGGACTTGTCGAG.

With regard to this clone: The DNA ends 3 residues before the CDR3 does, and the rest of the CDR3 is filled in from the germline J gene. The chain employs TRBV7-2 and TRBJ1-3; no definite D call. Between the trimmed V and J ends, which lost 4 bases and 8 bases, there was a span of 12 bases. Germline CDR1 SGHTA, CDR2 FQGNSA. The CDR3 runs to 13 residues. Partial CDR3 DNA: TGTGCCAGCAGCTCGACTTTTGTGGACACC. Protein sequence: CASSSTFVDT. The whole CDR3 sequence is CASSSTFVDTIYF. Based on the CDR3 plus reference TRBV7-2 and TRBJ1-3, the full variable domain is GAGVSQSPSNKVTEKGKDVELRCDPISGHTALYWYRQSLGQGLEFLIYFQGNSAPDKSGLPSDRFSAERTGGSVSTLTIQRTQQEDSAVYLCASSSTFVDTIYFGEGSWLTVV.

This clone was picked up many times. The CDR3 end lies 3 residues beyond the end of the read and is filled in from the germline J gene. V and J are TRBV20-1 and TRBJ2-7; 14 positions match TRBD2. Germline V CDR1 and CDR2: DFQATT, SNEGSKA (reference sequence). Unmatched junction bases numbered 11, after V lost 0 bases and J lost 4 bases. CDR3 size: 18 residues. The CDR3 region is CSARDVGLAGAREYEQYF. The part of the CDR3 DNA that was read is TGCAGTGCTAGAGATGTGGGACTAGCGGGGGCGAGGGAGTACGAG.

The table lists this clone with many counts. The read terminates 3 residues ahead of where the CDR3 ends, so the germline J gene completes it. This chain joins TRBV19 and TRBJ1-4, with D perhaps matching TRBD1 (5 bases). Germline V CDR1 and CDR2: LNHDA, SQIVND (reference sequence). The CDR3 has 14 residues. V dropped 7 bases and J dropped 8 bases, with 17 bases sitting between them. The CDR3 sequence: CASNLGRVGEKLFF. The sequenced part of the CDR3 DNA is TGTGCCAGTAATCTCGGCAGGGTGGGCGAAAAA.

This clone was counted a few times. With the read ending 3 residues before the CDR3 end, the germline J gene is used to fill in that end. This chain links TRBV19 with TRBJ2-1; maybe TRBD2 (8 bases). Germline CDR1 LNHDA, CDR2 SQIVND (reference sequence). The CDR3 has 15 residues. V lost 5 bases and J lost 2, with 13 bases in between. CDR3 DNA (partial): TGTGCCAGTAGTCGGGAGGGGGCGGCCTACAATGAG. Translation: CASSREGAAYNE. The whole CDR3 reads CASSREGAAYNEQFF.

As to this clone: The observed sequence ends 3 residues before the CDR3 terminus, with the missing tail filled in from the germline J gene. The rearrangement uses TRBV30 and TRBJ1-3; a possible D gene is TRBD1 (5 bases). Trimming removed 4 bases at V and 7 bases at J, with 8 bases between. CDR3 length: 11 residues. CDR1 and CDR2 (germline): GTSNPN, SVGIG (reference sequence). The CDR3 sequence: CAWMGGNTIYF. CDR3 DNA, as far as it was read: TGTGCCTGGATGGGGGGGAACACC. Filled out from reference TRBV30 and TRBJ1-3, the complete variable domain reads SQTIHQWPATLVQPVGSPLSLECTVEGTSNPNLYWYRQAAGRGLQLLFYSVGIGQISSEVPQNLSASRPQDRQFILSSKKLLLSDSGFYLCAWMGGNTIYFGEGSWLTVV.

This clone is medium-sized (0.01 to 0.1%) in the sample. The read ends 3 residues early relative to the CDR3; the germline J gene fills the gap. This sequence joins TRBV7-2 and TRBJ2-7; D might be TRBD1 (5 bases). Trimming cost V 1 base and J 6 bases, with 13 bases left between them. The CDR3 covers 14 residues. CDR1 is SGHTA, CDR2 FQGNSA, per germline. The part of the CDR3 DNA that was read is TGTGCCAGCAGCTTAGGGGCCACAGGTTCCGAG. Its translation is CASSLGATGSE. The full CDR3 protein reads CASSLGATGSEQYF.

This clone has just a few counts. The read gets to within 3 residues of the CDR3 end, and the germline J gene fills in the rest. The genes are TRBV19 and TRBJ1-1; a weak D match, TRBD1 (5 bases). Per germline, CDR1 LNHDA and CDR2 SQIVND (reference sequence). The CDR3 runs 14 residues. CDR3 sequence: CASSRGLRADEAFF. The part of the CDR3 DNA that was read is TGTGCCAGTAGTAGGGGACTAAGGGCAGACGAA.

In its sample, this clone was seen a few times. The read ends 3 residues early relative to the CDR3; the germline J gene fills the gap. The chain recombines TRBV2 with TRBJ2-5, with 13 positions matching TRBD2. This CDR3 region has 15 residues. In germline, CDR1 is SNHLY, CDR2 FYNNEI. With V trimmed by 4 bases and J by 5 bases, 4 bases remained unmatched. The CDR3 loop is CASSVRGLAGETQYF. The DNA read from the CDR3 is TGTGCCAGCAGTGTCAGGGGACTAGCGGGGGAGACC.

This clone was observed a few times. The CDR3 goes on 3 residues after the read ends, and that part is filled in from the germline J gene. The V gene is TRBV7-2, the J gene TRBJ2-1; 8 nucleotides match TRBD2. The CDR3 is 15 residues long. Losses at the gene ends were 5 bases for V and 2 bases for J; bases not matched to a gene: 5. Germline assignment: CDR1 SGHTA and CDR2 FQGNSA. CDR3 bases read: TGTGCCAGCAGCCCGGGACTAGTCGCCTACAATGAG. Translating gives CASSPGLVAYNE. In full, the CDR3 reads CASSPGLVAYNEQFF. Supplemented by reference TRBV7-2 and TRBJ2-1, the full variable domain reads GAGVSQSPSNKVTEKGKDVELRCDPISGHTALYWYRQSLGQGLEFLIYFQGNSAPDKSGLPSDRFSAERTGGSVSTLTIQRTQQEDSAVYLCASSPGLVAYNEQFFGPGTRLTVL.

With regard to this clone: The read is 3 residues too short to cover the CDR3 end, so that end is filled in from the germline J gene. The rearrangement joins TRBV19 to TRBJ2-7; D is ambiguous. This CDR3 contains 14 residues. The V gene's germline CDR1 is LNHDA and CDR2 SQIVND (reference sequence). V lost 2 bases and J lost 0, with 8 bases in between. The covered CDR3 bases are TGTGCCAGTAGTATAAGTCCAGACTCCTACGAG. Translated, it gives CASSISPDSYE. The complete CDR3 reads CASSISPDSYEQYF.

Notes on this clone: A much larger clone differs from this one at a single base, so this may be a read error. The read ends 3 residues before the CDR3 terminus; that terminus is restored from the germline J gene. The chain couples TRBV19 to TRBJ1-4; D unresolved. Germline-derived CDR1 and CDR2 are LNHDA and SQIVND (reference sequence). This CDR3 contains 17 residues. The covered CDR3 bases are TGTGCCAGTAGTATAGAAGGCAGATTTGCAACTAAGGAAAAA. Its translation is CASSIEGRFATKEK. The full-length CDR3 reads as CASSIEGRFATKEKLFF.